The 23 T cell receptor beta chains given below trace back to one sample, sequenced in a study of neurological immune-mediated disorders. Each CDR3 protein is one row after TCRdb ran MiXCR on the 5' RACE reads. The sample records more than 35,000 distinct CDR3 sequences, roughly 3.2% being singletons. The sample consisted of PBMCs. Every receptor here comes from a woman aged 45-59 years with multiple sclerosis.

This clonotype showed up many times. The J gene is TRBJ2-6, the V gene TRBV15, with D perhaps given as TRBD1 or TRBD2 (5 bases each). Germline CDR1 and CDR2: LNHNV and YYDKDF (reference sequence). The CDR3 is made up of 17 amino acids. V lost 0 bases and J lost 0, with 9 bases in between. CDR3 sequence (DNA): TGTGCCACCAGCAGAGAGGGGGTCTTCTCTGGGGCCAACGTCCTGACTTTC. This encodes CATSREGVFSGANVLTF.

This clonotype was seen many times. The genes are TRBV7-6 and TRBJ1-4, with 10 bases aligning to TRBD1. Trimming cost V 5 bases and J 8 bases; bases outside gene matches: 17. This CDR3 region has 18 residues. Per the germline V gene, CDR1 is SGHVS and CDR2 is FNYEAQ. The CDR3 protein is CASSISGTGDSFREKLFF. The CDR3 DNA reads TGTGCCAGCAGCATATCCGGGACAGGGGACTCCTTTAGAGAAAAACTGTTTTTT.

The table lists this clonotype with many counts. The DNA for the CDR3 is TGTGCCAGCAGCCTCGGTCCGGGCGGGGAGCTGTTTTTT. Amino acid sequence: CASSLGPGGELFF. The chain joins TRBV7-2 to TRBJ2-2; no clear D gene. With 5 bases removed from V and 7 bases from J, the gap between germline ends came to 11 bases. This CDR3 region has 13 residues. The V gene's germline CDR1 is SGHTA and CDR2 FQGNSA. The whole variable domain, filled in from reference TRBV7-2 and TRBJ2-2, reads GAGVSQSPSNKVTEKGKDVELRCDPISGHTALYWYRQSLGQGLEFLIYFQGNSAPDKSGLPSDRFSAERTGGSVSTLTIQRTQQEDSAVYLCASSLGPGGELFFGEGSRLTVL.

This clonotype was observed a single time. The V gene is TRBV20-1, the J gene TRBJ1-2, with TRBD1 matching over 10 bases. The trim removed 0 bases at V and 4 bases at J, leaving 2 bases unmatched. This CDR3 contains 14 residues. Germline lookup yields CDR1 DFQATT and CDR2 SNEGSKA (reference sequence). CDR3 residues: CSARDGTGAYGYTF. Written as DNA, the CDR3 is TGCAGTGCTAGAGATGGGACAGGGGCCTATGGCTACACCTTC.

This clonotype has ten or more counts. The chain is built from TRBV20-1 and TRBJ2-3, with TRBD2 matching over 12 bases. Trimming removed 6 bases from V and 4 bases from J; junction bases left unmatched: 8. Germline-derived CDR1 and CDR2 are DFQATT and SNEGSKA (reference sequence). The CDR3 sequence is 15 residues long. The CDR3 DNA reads TGCAGTGCGCCGACTAGCGGGAGTTTATCAGATACGCAGTATTTT. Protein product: CSAPTSGSLSDTQYF.

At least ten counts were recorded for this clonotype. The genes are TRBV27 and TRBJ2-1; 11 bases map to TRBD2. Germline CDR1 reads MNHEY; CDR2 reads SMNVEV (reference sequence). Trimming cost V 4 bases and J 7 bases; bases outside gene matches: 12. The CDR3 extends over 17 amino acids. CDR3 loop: CASSSNIAGGPRNEQFF. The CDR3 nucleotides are TGTGCCAGCAGTTCCAATATAGCGGGAGGGCCCCGGAATGAGCAGTTCTTC.

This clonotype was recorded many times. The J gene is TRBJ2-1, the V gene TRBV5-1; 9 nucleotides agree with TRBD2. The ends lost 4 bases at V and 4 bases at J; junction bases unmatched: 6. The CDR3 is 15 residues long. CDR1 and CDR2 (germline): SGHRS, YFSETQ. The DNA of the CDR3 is TGCGCCAGCAGCCCCGGGACTAGCACTTACAATGAGCAGTTCTTC. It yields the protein CASSPGTSTYNEQFF.

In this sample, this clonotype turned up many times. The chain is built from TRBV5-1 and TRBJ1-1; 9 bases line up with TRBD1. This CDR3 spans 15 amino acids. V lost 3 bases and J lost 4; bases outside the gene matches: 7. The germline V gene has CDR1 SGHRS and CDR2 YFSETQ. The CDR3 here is CASSSGQGMVTEAFF. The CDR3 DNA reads TGCGCCAGCAGCTCGGGACAGGGAATGGTCACTGAAGCTTTCTTT.

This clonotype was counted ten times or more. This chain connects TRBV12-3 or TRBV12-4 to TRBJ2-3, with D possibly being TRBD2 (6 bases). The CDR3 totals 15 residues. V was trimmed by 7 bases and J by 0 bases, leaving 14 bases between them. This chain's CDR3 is CASIGRASSTDTQYF. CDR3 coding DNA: TGTGCCAGCATCGGGAGAGCCTCTAGCACAGATACGCAGTATTTT.

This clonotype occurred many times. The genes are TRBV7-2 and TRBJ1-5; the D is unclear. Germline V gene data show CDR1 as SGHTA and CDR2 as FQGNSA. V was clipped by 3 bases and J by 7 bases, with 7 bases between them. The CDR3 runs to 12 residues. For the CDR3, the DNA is TGTGCCAGCAGCTTTTACGGGCAGCCCCAGCATTTT. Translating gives CASSFYGQPQHF.

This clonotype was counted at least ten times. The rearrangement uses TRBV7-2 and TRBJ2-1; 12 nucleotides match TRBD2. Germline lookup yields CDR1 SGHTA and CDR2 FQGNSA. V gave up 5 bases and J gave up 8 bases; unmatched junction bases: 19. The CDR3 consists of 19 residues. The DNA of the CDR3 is TGTGCCAGCAGCCAAACACTAGCGGGAGGTCTGACGGCTCGGGATGAGCAGTTCTTC. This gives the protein CASSQTLAGGLTARDEQFF.

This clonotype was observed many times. CDR3 bases: TGTGCCAGCAGGGGGGACAGTAGCTACAATGAGCAGTTCTTC. Translation gives CASRGDSSYNEQFF. V is TRBV12-3 or TRBV12-4 and J is TRBJ2-1, with 7 bases identical to TRBD1. This CDR3 has 14 residues. Unmatched junction bases numbered 5, after V lost 6 bases and J lost 3 bases.

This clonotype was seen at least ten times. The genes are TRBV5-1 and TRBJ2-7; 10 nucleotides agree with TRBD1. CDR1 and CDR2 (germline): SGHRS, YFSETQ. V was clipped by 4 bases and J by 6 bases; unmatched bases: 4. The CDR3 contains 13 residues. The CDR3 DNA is TGCGCCAGCAGCCCGGGACAGGGGTCCGAGCAGTACGTC. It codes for CASSPGQGSEQYV.

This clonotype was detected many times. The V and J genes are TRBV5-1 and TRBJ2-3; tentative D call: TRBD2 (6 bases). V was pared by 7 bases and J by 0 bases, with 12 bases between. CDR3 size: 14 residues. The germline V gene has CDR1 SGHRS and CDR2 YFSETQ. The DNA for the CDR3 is TGCGCCAGCGTGGAGGGCCCTAGCACAGATACGCAGTATTTT. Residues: CASVEGPSTDTQYF.

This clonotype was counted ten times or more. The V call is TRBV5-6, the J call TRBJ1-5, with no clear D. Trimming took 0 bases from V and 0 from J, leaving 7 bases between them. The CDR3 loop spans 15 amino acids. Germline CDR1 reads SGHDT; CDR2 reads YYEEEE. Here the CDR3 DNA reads TGTGCCAGCAGCTTGGTAGGGTATAGCAATCAGCCCCAGCATTTT. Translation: CASSLVGYSNQPQHF. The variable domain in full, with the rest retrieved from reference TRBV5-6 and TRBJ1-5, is DAGVTQSPTHLIKTRGQQVTLRCSPKSGHDTVSWYQQALGQGPQFIFQYYEEEERQRGNFPDRFSGHQFPNYSSELNVNALLLGDSALYLCASSLVGYSNQPQHFGDGTRLSIL.

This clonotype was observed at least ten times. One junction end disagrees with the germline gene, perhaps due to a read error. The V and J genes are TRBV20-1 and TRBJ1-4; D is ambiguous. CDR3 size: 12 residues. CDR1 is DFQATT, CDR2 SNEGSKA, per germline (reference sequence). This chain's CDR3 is CSASGPAGKLDF. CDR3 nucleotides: TGCAGTGCTAGCGGCCCGGCCGGGAAGCTGGATTTT.

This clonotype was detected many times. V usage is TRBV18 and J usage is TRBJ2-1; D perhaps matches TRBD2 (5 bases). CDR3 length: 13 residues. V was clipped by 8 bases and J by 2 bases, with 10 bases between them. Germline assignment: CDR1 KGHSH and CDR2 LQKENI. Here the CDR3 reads CASPDFTYNEQFF. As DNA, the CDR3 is TGTGCCAGCCCGGACTTCACCTACAATGAGCAGTTCTTC.

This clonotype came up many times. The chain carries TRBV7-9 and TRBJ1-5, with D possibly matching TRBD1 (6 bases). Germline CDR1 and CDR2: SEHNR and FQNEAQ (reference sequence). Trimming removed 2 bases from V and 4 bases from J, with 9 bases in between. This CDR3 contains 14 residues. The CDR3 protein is CASSLSGVNQPQHF. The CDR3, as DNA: TGTGCCAGCAGCTTATCAGGGGTTAATCAGCCCCAGCATTTT.

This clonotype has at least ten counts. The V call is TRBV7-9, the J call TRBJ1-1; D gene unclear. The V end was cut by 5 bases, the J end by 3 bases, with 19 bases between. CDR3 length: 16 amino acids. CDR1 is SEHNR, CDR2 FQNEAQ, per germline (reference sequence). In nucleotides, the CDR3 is TGTGCCAGCAGCCTGTCGGTTGGTGTCGGGGACACTGAAGCTTTCTTT. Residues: CASSLSVGVGDTEAFF.

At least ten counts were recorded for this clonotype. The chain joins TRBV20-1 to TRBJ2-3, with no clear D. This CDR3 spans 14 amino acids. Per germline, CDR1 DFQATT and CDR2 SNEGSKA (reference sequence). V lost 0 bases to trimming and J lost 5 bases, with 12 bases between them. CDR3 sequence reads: CSARDLKLGDTQYF. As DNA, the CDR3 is TGCAGTGCTAGAGATCTAAAGTTGGGAGATACGCAGTATTTT.

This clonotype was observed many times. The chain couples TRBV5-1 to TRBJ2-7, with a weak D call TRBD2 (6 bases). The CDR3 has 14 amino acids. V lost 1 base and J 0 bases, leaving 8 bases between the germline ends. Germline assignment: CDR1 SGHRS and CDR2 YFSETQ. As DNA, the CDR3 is TGCGCCAGCAGCTTGATAGCGGACTCCTACGAGCAGTACTTC. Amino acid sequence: CASSLIADSYEQYF.

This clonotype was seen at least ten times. The DNA of the CDR3 is TGCGCCAGCAGCCCAGGGGATCCGAACACTGAAGCTTTCTTT. Translating it yields CASSPGDPNTEAFF. The chain recombines TRBV5-1 with TRBJ1-1, with TRBD1 as a possible D gene (6 bases). Trimming shortened V by 4 bases and J by 1 base, and 11 bases separated the two germline ends. Germline values: CDR1 SGHRS, CDR2 YFSETQ. CDR3 length: 14 residues. Full variable domain (remainder filled in from reference TRBV5-1 and TRBJ1-1): KAGVTQTPRYLIKTRGQQVTLSCSPISGHRSVSWYQQTPGQGLQFLFEYFSETQRNKGNFPGRFSGRQFSNSRSEMNVSTLELGDSALYLCASSPGDPNTEAFFGQGTRLTVV.

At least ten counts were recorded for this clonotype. CDR3 DNA sequence: TGCAGTGCTAGAATCGTCGGGGCCGGGACAGGGTCAACAGATACGCAGTATTTT. Protein product: CSARIVGAGTGSTDTQYF. This chain connects TRBV20-1 to TRBJ2-3; 9 bases map to TRBD1. Trimming took 2 bases from V and 3 from J; bases not matched to a gene: 15. The CDR3 consists of 18 residues. Germline CDR1 and CDR2: DFQATT and SNEGSKA (reference sequence).